Listed here is a single T cell receptor (beta chain). The protocol was immunoSEQ multiplex PCR, while the TCRdb copy is restricted to in-frame clones and leaves out a portion. The sample includes some 240,000 clones, 65% to 85% of them seen just once. The data were obtained in a study of Tregs in tolerant kidney transplant recipients. The trim removed 7 bases at V and 9 bases at J, leaving 9 bases unmatched. The CDR3 is made up of 15 amino acids. Germline V gene lookup returns CDR1 SNHLY and CDR2 FYNNEI. Unstimulated Tregs (CD4+CD25+CD127-) and CD4+CD25- non-Tregs were sorted from PBMCs. The V call is TRBV2, the J call TRBJ2-1, with 13 bases identical to TRBD2. The specimen was CD4+ T cells from blood. The TCR sequence derives from a human donor in good health. CDR3 DNA sequence: TGTGCCAGCAAGGCAGAACTAGCGGGGGGGCGTGAGCAGTTCTTC. Protein sequence: CASKAELAGGREQFF.